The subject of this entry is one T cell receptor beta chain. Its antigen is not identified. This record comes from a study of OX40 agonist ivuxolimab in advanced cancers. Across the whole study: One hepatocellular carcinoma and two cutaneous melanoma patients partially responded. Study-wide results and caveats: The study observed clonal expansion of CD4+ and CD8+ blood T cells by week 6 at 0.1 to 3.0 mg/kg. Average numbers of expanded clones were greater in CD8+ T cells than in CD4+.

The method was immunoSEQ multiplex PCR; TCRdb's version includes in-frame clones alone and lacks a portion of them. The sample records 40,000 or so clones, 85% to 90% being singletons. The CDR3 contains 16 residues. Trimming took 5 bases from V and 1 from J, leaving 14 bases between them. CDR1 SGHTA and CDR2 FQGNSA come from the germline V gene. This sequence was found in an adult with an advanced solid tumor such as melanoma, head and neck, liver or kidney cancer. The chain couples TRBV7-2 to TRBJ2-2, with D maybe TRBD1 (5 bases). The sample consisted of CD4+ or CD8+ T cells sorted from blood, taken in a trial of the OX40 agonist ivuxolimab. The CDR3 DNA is TGTGCCAGCAGCCCTCTTATCGGACAGAACACCGGGGAGCTGTTTTTT. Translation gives CASSPLIGQNTGELFF.